A single sample gave rise to the 11 T cell receptor beta chains below, sequenced in a study of tumor and adjacent non-tumor tissue in lung cancer. RNA was extracted from bulk tissue without any cell sorting. The normal lung tissue was taken more than 3 cm from the tumor edge. A modified ARM-PCR protocol with three rounds of nested PCR amplified TCRbeta. TCRdb recomputed calls from the multiplex PCR reads with MiXCR, one row per CDR3 protein. The sample has nearly 50,000 distinct CDR3 sequences, under 75% seen once. Sequenced: distant non-tumor lung tissue. The receptors stem from a woman aged 65 to 85 with non-small cell lung cancer.

This clonotype was observed once. Sequence at one end of the junction differs from germline and may be a read error. This chain joins TRBV7-9 and TRBJ2-1; D gene ambiguous. The CDR3 loop spans 15 amino acids. Germline values: CDR1 SEHNR, CDR2 FQNEAQ (reference sequence). CDR3 protein: CTSAPAVVGNNEQFF. For the CDR3, the DNA is TGTACCAGCGCTCCGGCGGTGGTCGGCAACAATGAGCAGTTCTTC.

This rearrangement joins TRBV6-2 or TRBV6-3 to TRBJ1-5; D gene ambiguous. Germline CDR1 is MNHEY and CDR2 is SVGEGT. The CDR3 is 13 amino acids. The V end lost 9 bases, the J end lost 12 bases, and 21 bases lay between the germline ends. CDR3: CASSPLPHVGQHF. The CDR3 DNA follows: TGTGCCAGTAGTCCACTGCCCCACGTAGGCCAGCATTTT.

In the case of this clonotype: A junction boundary mismatches the germline segment, possibly from a read error. The genes are TRBV5-1 and TRBJ2-5; D is perhaps TRBD1 (5 bases). From germline, CDR1 is SGHRS and CDR2 YFSETQ. This CDR3 comprises 16 residues. CDR3 nucleotide sequence: TGCGCCAGCAGCTTGGAAAGGACAAACTTTCAAGGGACCCAGTACTTC. Protein sequence: CASSLERTNFQGTQYF.

In the case of this clonotype: This may be a read error: a much more frequent sequence differs by one nucleotide. The chain couples TRBV28 to TRBJ2-1; D is unclear. This CDR3 is 12 amino acids long. Per germline, CDR1 MDHEN and CDR2 SYDVKM. V gave up 6 bases and J gave up 5 bases, with 8 bases separating them. The DNA of the CDR3 is TGTGCCAGCAGGCCAGCGAACAATGAGCAGTTCTTC. Its translation: CASRPANNEQFF.

With regard to this clonotype: A read error may produce the germline difference seen at one junction end. The chain joins TRBV6-6 to TRBJ2-7; 12 nucleotides align to TRBD2. CDR3 length: 19 residues. The V gene's germline CDR1 is MNHNY and CDR2 SVGAGI (reference sequence). This CDR3 reads CASSSRLAGEPRSSYEQYF. DNA of the CDR3: TGTGCCAGCAGTTCAAGACTAGCGGGAGAGCCCCGGAGCTCCTATGAGCAGTACTTC.

The sample holds one count of this clonotype. An end of the junction differs from the germline gene, which may be a read error. V is TRBV7-9 and J is TRBJ1-2; D call uncertain. This CDR3 region has 15 residues. The V gene's germline CDR1 is SEHNR and CDR2 FQNEAQ (reference sequence). The CDR3 loop is CASSPDPPGYYDYTF. The CDR3 bases are TGTGCCAGCAGCCCAGATCCCCCGGGCTACTATGACTACACCTTC.

Worth noting for this clonotype: Sequence at one end of the junction differs from germline and may be a read error. The J gene is TRBJ1-1, the V gene TRBV11-2, with a weak D call TRBD1 (6 bases). CDR1 and CDR2 (germline): SGHAT, FQNNGV. This CDR3 has 12 residues. In nucleotides, the CDR3 is TGTGCCAGCGGCTCATGGGACACGGAAGCTTTCTTT. Amino acid sequence: CASGSWDTEAFF.

V is TRBV29-1 and J is TRBJ1-1; TRBD1 matches at 7 bases. The CDR3 is 12 residues long. V was pared by 6 bases and J by 7 bases, with 8 bases of the junction left unmatched. CDR1 SQVTM and CDR2 ANQGSEA come from the germline V gene. The CDR3 loop is CSVQRWDSEAFF. As DNA, the CDR3 is TGCAGCGTACAGAGGTGGGACAGTGAAGCTTTCTTT. The whole variable domain, filled in from reference TRBV29-1 and TRBJ1-1, reads SAVISQKPSRDICQRGTSLTIQCQVDSQVTMMFWYRQQPGQSLTLIATANQGSEATYESGFVIDKFPISRPNLTFSTLTVSNMSPEDSSIYLCSVQRWDSEAFFGQGTRLTVV.

This rearrangement joins TRBV7-4 to TRBJ2-7, with 7 nucleotides matching TRBD2. Trimming removed 5 bases from V and 4 bases from J; junction bases left unmatched: 8. The germline CDR1 and CDR2 sequences are SGHVT and SQSDAQ. The CDR3 loop spans 14 amino acids. The CDR3 DNA sequence: TGTGCCAGCAGCCCCGAATGGGGGGGATACGAGCAGTACTTC. It yields the protein CASSPEWGGYEQYF.

This sequence joins TRBV6-2 or TRBV6-3 and TRBJ2-5; D gene ambiguous. This CDR3 is built from 11 residues. The germline V gene encodes CDR1 MNHEY and CDR2 SVGEGT. The chain's CDR3 is CAGSYEETQYF. The DNA of the CDR3 is TGTGCAGGCAGTTACGAAGAGACCCAGTACTTC.

The sample holds many counts of this clonotype. This chain uses TRBV6-1 with TRBJ1-5, with a tentative D call TRBD1 (5 bases). This CDR3 contains 14 residues. Germline assignment: CDR1 MNHNS and CDR2 SASEGT. Trimming removed 0 bases from V and 8 bases from J, with 11 bases in between. The CDR3 DNA reads as TGTGCCAGCAGTGAAGCGCAGGGTCAGGAGCCCCAGCATTTT. This translates into CASSEAQGQEPQHF.